This section outlines one TCR beta chain sequence together with its context. The data are from a study of PD-L1 blockade in urothelial cancer. Study-wide background: The authors examined blood 3 weeks (second dose) and 6 weeks after treatment start.

The assay was immunoSEQ multiplex PCR, and TCRdb's table has in-frame clones only and misses some. The profile shows about 30,000 clones, 75% to 90% of them singletons. The CDR3 consists of 15 residues. CDR1 LGHNA and CDR2 YNFKEQ come from the germline V gene. Trimming removed 1 base at V and 5 bases at J, with 14 bases between. Source: PBMCs, taken around atezolizumab (anti-PD-L1) treatment. The V call is TRBV4-2, the J call TRBJ1-2, with D maybe TRBD1 (6 bases). The receptor was derived from a man aged 50 to 60 with urothelial cancer. CDR3 sequence: CASSQGSGVLYGYTF. The CDR3, as DNA: TGTGCCAGCAGCCAAGGGTCAGGGGTATTATATGGCTACACCTTC.